This is a list of T cell receptor beta chains from one sample in a study of blood T cell repertoires in COVID-19. Profiling relied on immunoSEQ multiplex PCR, and the TCRdb table lists in-frame clones only, not all of them. The sample records 350,000 or so clones, about 92% being singletons. Specimen: peripheral blood. The receptor source for this set is a woman aged 55-70 years with COVID-19, enrolled during active disease. CDR3s include the opening cysteine and the closing phenylalanine or tryptophan. Each record gives: J gene, V gene, CDR3 protein.

J gene: TRBJ2-1
V gene: TRBV7-8
CDR3 protein: CASSLVFYEQFF

J gene: TRBJ1-5
V gene: TRBV18
CDR3 protein: CASSPLQGPEVAQHF

J gene: TRBJ1-5
V gene: TRBV7-2
CDR3 protein: CASSSSGQGAQPQHF

J gene: TRBJ2-1
V gene: TRBV6-5
CDR3 protein: CASSYFGQGYNEQFF

J gene: TRBJ1-2
V gene: TRBV12-3/TRBV12-4
CDR3 protein: CASSPDRGHGYTF

J gene: TRBJ1-1
V gene: TRBV28
CDR3 protein: CASSFGYRGTEAFF

J gene: TRBJ1-5
V gene: TRBV7-9
CDR3 protein: CASSLDYQPQHF

J gene: TRBJ1-4
V gene: TRBV5-1
CDR3 protein: CASSLGDRVNEKLFF

J gene: TRBJ1-2
V gene: TRBV19
CDR3 protein: CASSMGQNYGYTF

J gene: TRBJ1-4
V gene: TRBV28
CDR3 protein: CASSLFGEKLFF

J gene: TRBJ2-7
V gene: TRBV2
CDR3 protein: CASRPPQGANEQYF

J gene: TRBJ1-1
V gene: TRBV5-8
CDR3 protein: CASSSFVEAFF

J gene: TRBJ1-2
V gene: TRBV24-1
CDR3 protein: CATRPSGPGYTF

J gene: TRBJ1-4
V gene: TRBV5-1
CDR3 protein: CASSFNGRRTNEKLFF

J gene: TRBJ2-5
V gene: TRBV15
CDR3 protein: CATSRVSLRETQYF